This entry describes one T cell receptor (beta chain). The antigen is undetermined. This may be a read error: a much more frequent sequence differs by one nucleotide. This sample stems from a study of Graves' ophthalmopathy and Graves' hyperthyroidism. Study-wide findings and caveats: Discriminating ophthalmopathy from stable hyperthyroidism, a 13-signature model attained a sensitivity of about 88% and a specificity of about 81%.

Active ophthalmopathy (CAS at least 3, NOSPECS at least 4), lasting under 3 months. The PBMCs originated from roughly 10 ml of fresh peripheral blood. With 6 bases clipped from V and 4 bases from J, the junction kept 5 bases outside the gene matches. Germline V gene data show CDR1 as SNHLY and CDR2 as FYNNEI. This CDR3 is built from 14 residues. TCR beta CDR3 regions were amplified from RNA transcripts. HTBI primers were employed in first-round RT-PCR, then a second-round multiplex PCR followed. MiXCR, run by TCRdb on the multiplex PCR reads, gives a single entry per CDR3 protein. The sample has some 750,000 distinct CDR3 sequences, 35% to 50% seen once.

The TCR was taken from an adult man with Graves' ophthalmopathy. The gene calls are TRBV2 and TRBJ2-5; 10 bases are a match to TRBD1. Sequencing was carried out using peripheral blood. CDR3 amino acids: CASRGQGSPETQYF. CDR3 nucleotides: TGTGCCAGCAGGGGACAGGGGAGTCCAGAGACCCAGTACTTC.